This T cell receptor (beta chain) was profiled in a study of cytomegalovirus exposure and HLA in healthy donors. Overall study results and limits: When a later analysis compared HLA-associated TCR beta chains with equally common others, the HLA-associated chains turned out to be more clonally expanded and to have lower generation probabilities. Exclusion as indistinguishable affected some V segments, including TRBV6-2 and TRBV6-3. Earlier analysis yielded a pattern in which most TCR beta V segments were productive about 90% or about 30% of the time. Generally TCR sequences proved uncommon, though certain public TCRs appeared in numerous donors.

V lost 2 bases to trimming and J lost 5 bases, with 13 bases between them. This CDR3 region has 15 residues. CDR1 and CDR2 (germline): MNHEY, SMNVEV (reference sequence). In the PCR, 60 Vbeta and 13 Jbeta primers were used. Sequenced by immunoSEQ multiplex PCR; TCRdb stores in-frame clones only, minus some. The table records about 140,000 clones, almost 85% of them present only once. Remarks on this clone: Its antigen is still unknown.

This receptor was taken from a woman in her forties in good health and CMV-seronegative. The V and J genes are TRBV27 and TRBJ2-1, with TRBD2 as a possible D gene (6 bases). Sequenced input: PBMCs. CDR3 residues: CASSLRRGSDNEQFF. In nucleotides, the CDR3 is TGTGCCAGCAGTTTAAGGAGGGGTTCCGACAATGAGCAGTTCTTC.